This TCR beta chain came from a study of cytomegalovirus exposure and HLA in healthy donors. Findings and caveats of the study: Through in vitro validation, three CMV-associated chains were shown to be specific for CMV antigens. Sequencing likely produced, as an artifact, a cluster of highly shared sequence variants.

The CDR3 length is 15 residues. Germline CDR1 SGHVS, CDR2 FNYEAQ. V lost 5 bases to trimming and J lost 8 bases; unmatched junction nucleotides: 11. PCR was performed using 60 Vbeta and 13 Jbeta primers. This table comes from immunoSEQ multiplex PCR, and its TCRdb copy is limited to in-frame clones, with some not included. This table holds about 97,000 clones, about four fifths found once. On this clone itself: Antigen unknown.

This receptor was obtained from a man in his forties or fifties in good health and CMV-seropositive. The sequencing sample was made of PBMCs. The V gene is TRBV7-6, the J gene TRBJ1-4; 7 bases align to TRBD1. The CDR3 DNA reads TGTGCCAGCAGCACCCGACAGGGCGGAAGCGAAAAACTGTTTTTT. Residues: CASSTRQGGSEKLFF. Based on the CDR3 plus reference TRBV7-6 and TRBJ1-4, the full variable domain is GAGVSQSPRYKVTKRGQDVALRCDPISGHVSLYWYRQALGQGPEFLTYFNYEAQQDKSGLPNDRFSAERPEGSISTLTIQRTEQRDSAMYRCASSTRQGGSEKLFFGSGTQLSVL.